This TCR beta chain was captured in a study of T-cell reconstitution after alpha-beta-depleted transplantation in children. TCRbeta library construction was performed incorporating unique molecular identifiers. Using its own MiXCR run on the PCR reads, TCRdb lists one record per CDR3 protein. The data hold about 230,000 distinct CDR3 sequences, with 9% to 10% observed a single time. There are 14 residues in the CDR3. Trimming cost V 4 bases and J 4 bases, with 11 bases left between them. The germline gives CDR1 SGHRS, CDR2 YFSETQ. This clonotype was detected ten times or more. This TCR was recovered from a human donor who donated a stem cell graft to a child with SCID. The specimen was PBMCs from the stem cell graft donor, collected from the stem cell graft. The rearrangement uses TRBV5-1 and TRBJ2-2; D is undetermined. The CDR3 region has the DNA TGCGCCAGCAGCACAGCCTGGCGCACCGGGGAGCTGTTTTTT. Encoded protein: CASSTAWRTGELFF.